A selection of T cell receptor beta chains follows, all from one sample in a study of T cell responses to AZD1222 COVID-19 vaccine. Sequenced by immunoSEQ multiplex PCR; TCRdb stores in-frame clones only, minus some. The sample lists 160,000 or so clones; roughly nine tenths were seen once. The specimen comprised peripheral blood, sampled on day 0 of AZD1222 vaccination. The receptor source for this set is an adult in good health. Each CDR3 is given with its conserved first and last residue. Each record gives: J gene, D gene, V gene, CDR3 length, clone size, CDR3 DNA, CDR3 protein. A D gene is named only where the DNA matches it firmly. Not every row has a clone size; where given, it reads once, few, many or a size class.

J: TRBJ1-4; D: NA; V: TRBV27; length: 17; size: NA; DNA: TGTGCCAGCAGTCCGGACAGCCCAACGCGCCCCAATGAAAAACTGTTTTTT; CDR3: CASSPDSPTRPNEKLFF
J: TRBJ2-5; D: NA; V: TRBV7-2; length: 12; size: NA; DNA: TGTGCCAGCAGCTTAGGATGGGAGACCCAGTACTTC; CDR3: CASSLGWETQYF
J: TRBJ1-2; D: NA; V: TRBV2; length: 13; size: NA; DNA: TGTGCCAGCAAGGGAGGGCTCTCCTATGGCTACACCTTC; CDR3: CASKGGLSYGYTF
J: TRBJ2-3; D: NA; V: TRBV12-3/TRBV12-4; length: 13; size: NA; DNA: TGTGCCAGCAGTTTAGGTAGCACAGATACGCAGTATTTT; CDR3: CASSLGSTDTQYF
J: TRBJ1-4; D: NA; V: TRBV6-1; length: 15; size: NA; DNA: TGTGCCAGCAGTGAACTCTGGACCGCTAATGAAAAACTGTTTTTT; CDR3: CASSELWTANEKLFF
J: TRBJ1-6; D: NA; V: TRBV28; length: 16; size: NA; DNA: TGTGCCACCTATGGCGGGGGTGTCTCCTATAATTCACCCCTCCACTTT; CDR3: CATYGGGVSYNSPLHF
J: TRBJ2-5; D: TRBD2; V: TRBV10-3; length: 15; size: NA; DNA: TGTGCCATCAGTGAGAGAGCGGGAGGGGGGGAGACCCAGTACTTC; CDR3: CAISERAGGGETQYF
J: TRBJ2-7; D: TRBD1; V: TRBV6-2/TRBV6-3; length: 16; size: NA; DNA: TGTGCCAGCAGTCTAGTTCATGGACAGGGGAAGAACGAGCAGTACTTC; CDR3: CASSLVHGQGKNEQYF
J: TRBJ2-7; D: NA; V: TRBV27; length: 13; size: NA; DNA: TGTGCCAGCAGCCCCGACCGAGCTTACGAGCAGTACTTC; CDR3: CASSPDRAYEQYF
J: TRBJ1-3; D: NA; V: TRBV7-2; length: 15; size: once; DNA: TGTGCCAGCAGCTCCCTCCGGCGGGGAGGAAACACCATATATTTT; CDR3: CASSSLRRGGNTIYF
J: TRBJ1-2; D: NA; V: TRBV6-5; length: 13; size: NA; DNA: TGTGCCAGCAGTTTAAGGGTGGACTATGGCTACACCTTC; CDR3: CASSLRVDYGYTF
J: TRBJ1-3; D: NA; V: TRBV7-2; length: 17; size: NA; DNA: TGTGCCAGCAGCTTCGGACCGTCGAGTATTTCTGGAAACACCATATATTTT; CDR3: CASSFGPSSISGNTIYF
J: TRBJ1-5; D: TRBD1; V: TRBV11-2; length: 12; size: NA; DNA: TGTGCCAGCAGCTCGGACAGGGGAAGGGCGCATTTT; CDR3: CASSSDRGRAHF
J: TRBJ2-5; D: NA; V: TRBV6-5; length: 15; size: NA; DNA: TGTGCCAGCAGTTACTCGGTCGGGGGGCCAGAGACCCAGTACTTC; CDR3: CASSYSVGGPETQYF
J: TRBJ2-3; D: NA; V: TRBV12-3/TRBV12-4; length: 12; size: NA; DNA: TGTGCCAGCAGTTTACTTCCAGATACGCAGTATTTT; CDR3: CASSLLPDTQYF
J: TRBJ2-7; D: NA; V: TRBV6-2/TRBV6-3; length: 12; size: NA; DNA: TGTGCCAGCAGTCAATTTCTTTACGAGCAGTACTTC; CDR3: CASSQFLYEQYF
J: TRBJ2-5; D: NA; V: TRBV30; length: 13; size: NA; DNA: TGTGCCTGGAGTGGGGACGCACAAGAGACCCAGTACTTC; CDR3: CAWSGDAQETQYF
J: TRBJ1-2; D: NA; V: TRBV6-5; length: 13; size: NA; DNA: TGTGCCAGCAGCGGCAGGGGCATGGAGGGCTACACCTTC; CDR3: CASSGRGMEGYTF
J: TRBJ2-5; D: NA; V: TRBV11-2; length: 16; size: NA; DNA: TGTGCCAGCCGCAAGGGAGTGGGGGGAAAGCAAGAGACCCAGTACTTC; CDR3: CASRKGVGGKQETQYF
J: TRBJ2-7; D: NA; V: TRBV7-9; length: 11; size: NA; DNA: TGTGCCAGCACCTCGGGCTACGAGCAGTACTTC; CDR3: CASTSGYEQYF
J: TRBJ2-5; D: TRBD2; V: TRBV28; length: 17; size: once; DNA: TGTGCCAGCAGACAACAACTAGCGGGGGGGCTCCAAGAGACCCAGTACTTC; CDR3: CASRQQLAGGLQETQYF
J: TRBJ1-4; D: TRBD1; V: TRBV28; length: 15; size: NA; DNA: TGTGCCAGCAGTACTCCGGGACAGGGATATGAAAAACTGTTTTTT; CDR3: CASSTPGQGYEKLFF
J: TRBJ2-1; D: TRBD1; V: TRBV28; length: 15; size: NA; DNA: TGTGCCAGCAGAAAAACAGGGGGTGGCTACAATGAGCAGTTCTTC; CDR3: CASRKTGGGYNEQFF
J: TRBJ1-6; D: NA; V: TRBV5-1; length: 14; size: NA; DNA: TGCGCCAGCAGCTTGGGTCAGGTTAATTCACCCCTCCACTTT; CDR3: CASSLGQVNSPLHF
J: TRBJ2-3; D: NA; V: TRBV5-1; length: 16; size: NA; DNA: TGCGCCAGCAGCATCCGCCCGGTCGCGGGCACAGATACGCAGTATTTT; CDR3: CASSIRPVAGTDTQYF
J: TRBJ2-1; D: TRBD1; V: TRBV19; length: 19; size: NA; DNA: TGTGCCAGTAGGACCCAAGGGGCGAGGGGGCAAGTGATTAACAATGAGCAGTTCTTC; CDR3: CASRTQGARGQVINNEQFF
J: TRBJ2-1; D: TRBD2; V: TRBV5-5; length: 16; size: NA; DNA: TGTGCCAGCAGCTTGGCGCTTAGGGGGACTAGCGGGGAGCAGTTCTTC; CDR3: CASSLALRGTSGEQFF
J: TRBJ1-6; D: TRBD1; V: TRBV7-9; length: 14; size: NA; DNA: TGTGCCAGCAGCTTACTCAGGGGGGGTTCACCCCTCCACTTT; CDR3: CASSLLRGGSPLHF
J: TRBJ1-2; D: NA; V: TRBV7-9; length: 17; size: once; DNA: TGTGCCAGCAGCTTATCCCCCCTTACCCGGGGAAACTATGGCTACACCTTC; CDR3: CASSLSPLTRGNYGYTF
J: TRBJ1-2; D: NA; V: TRBV2; length: 13; size: NA; DNA: TGTGCCAGCAGTATGGACAGCCCCTATGGCTACACCTTC; CDR3: CASSMDSPYGYTF
J: TRBJ2-2; D: TRBD2; V: TRBV5-1; length: 14; size: NA; DNA: TGCGCCAGCACTGGGGGACTAGCGGCCGGGGAGCTGTTTTTT; CDR3: CASTGGLAAGELFF
J: TRBJ2-3; D: NA; V: TRBV4-3; length: 13; size: NA; DNA: TGCGCCAGCAGCCAAGCCCTCACAGATACGCAGTATTTT; CDR3: CASSQALTDTQYF
J: TRBJ2-2; D: NA; V: TRBV11-3; length: 14; size: NA; DNA: TGTGCCAGCAGCTTGGGGGGCGTTTCCGGGGAGCTGTTTTTT; CDR3: CASSLGGVSGELFF
J: TRBJ1-6; D: NA; V: TRBV30; length: 15; size: NA; DNA: TGTGCCTGGAGGCTCGGTAGCTCCTATAATTCACCCCTCCACTTT; CDR3: CAWRLGSSYNSPLHF
J: TRBJ2-2; D: TRBD2; V: TRBV7-9; length: 15; size: NA; DNA: TGTGCCAGCAGCCCAAGCGGGAGGGGCCCCGGGGAGCTGTTTTTT; CDR3: CASSPSGRGPGELFF
J: TRBJ1-2; D: NA; V: TRBV6-5; length: 13; size: NA; DNA: TGTGCCAGCAGCCGGGGGGTCGGGGATGGCTACACCTTC; CDR3: CASSRGVGDGYTF
J: TRBJ1-5; D: NA; V: TRBV2; length: 16; size: NA; DNA: TGTGCCAGCAGTGAAGGGGCAGGGGTCGTCAATCAGCCCCAGCATTTT; CDR3: CASSEGAGVVNQPQHF
J: TRBJ2-2; D: NA; V: TRBV19; length: 12; size: NA; DNA: TGTGCCAGTAGTCTAAGGGTTAGGGAGCTGTTTTTT; CDR3: CASSLRVRELFF
J: TRBJ1-5; D: NA; V: TRBV10-3; length: 14; size: NA; DNA: TGTGCCATCAGTGTCGGGGTAGGTTCTCAGCCCCAGCATTTT; CDR3: CAISVGVGSQPQHF
J: TRBJ1-6; D: NA; V: TRBV16; length: 15; size: NA; DNA: TGTGCCAGCAACCAGTTGGCCCCTTCAAGTTCACCCCTCCACTTT; CDR3: CASNQLAPSSSPLHF
J: TRBJ1-1; D: TRBD1; V: TRBV12-3/TRBV12-4; length: 13; size: NA; DNA: TGTGCCAGCAGTTACAGGGGAGGTACTGAAGCTTTCTTT; CDR3: CASSYRGGTEAFF